This T cell receptor beta chain was captured by sequencing in a study of CD8+ T cells in alopecia areata. Broader study findings: Clonality exceeded that of normal scalp in lesional scalp, most notably in alopecia totalis/universalis.

Comments on this clone: Its specificity is not known.

The ends were cut back, 1 base at V and 6 bases at J, with 19 bases in the middle. Germline-derived CDR1 and CDR2 are GTSNPN and SVGIG (reference sequence). The CDR3 spans 16 residues. The sequencing template was cDNA reverse transcribed from extracted RNA. The assay was immunoSEQ multiplex PCR, and TCRdb's table has in-frame clones only and misses some. The sample has more than 95,000 clones, roughly two thirds seen once. The sequenced material came from CD4+ T cells sorted from blood. V usage is TRBV30 and J usage is TRBJ1-5; D might be TRBD1 (5 bases). The source of this sequence is a human donor in good health. CDR3 coding DNA: TGTGCCTGGAGTGGGGAAGGGACGTATAGTAGTCAGCCCCAGCATTTT. Translation: CAWSGEGTYSSQPQHF.